A selection of T cell receptor beta chains follows, all from one sample in a study of spatial heterogeneity in lung cancer. TCRdb used MiXCR to reprocess the 5' RACE reads, holding one entry per CDR3 protein. The data hold under 9,000 distinct CDR3 sequences, with approximately 8% observed a single time. Here the sequenced sample was PBMCs, taken at surgery. These receptors were taken from a female donor with early-stage non-small cell lung cancer. The CDR3 runs from the conserved cysteine through the conserved F or W. A D gene is named only where the DNA matches it firmly. Only part of the rows carry a size: once, few, many, or a class if the clone is expanded.

j_call d_call clone_size v_call cdr3_nt cdr3_aa
TRBJ2-2 NA many TRBV5-1 TGCGCCAGCAGCCGTCTGGCCGCGAACACCGGGGAGCTGTTTTTT CASSRLAANTGELFF
TRBJ2-1 NA few TRBV7-8 TGTGCCAGCAGCCCCTACCTACCGACTAGCTACAATGAGCAGTTCTTC CASSPYLPTSYNEQFF
TRBJ2-7 TRBD1 NA TRBV5-1 TGCGCCAGCAGCTCGGGACAGTTCTACGAGCAGTACTTC CASSSGQFYEQYF
TRBJ2-1 TRBD2 many TRBV30 TGTGCCTGCCAACTCGGGAGGGCCGTCGATGAGCAGTTCTTC CACQLGRAVDEQFF
TRBJ2-5 TRBD2 many TRBV9 TGTGCCAGCAGCGTATCGGGAGGTCCCCAAGAGACCCAGTACTTC CASSVSGGPQETQYF
TRBJ1-1 NA NA TRBV30 TGTGCCTGGAGTAAGTCCGGATGGGGCACTGAAGCTTTCTTT CAWSKSGWGTEAFF
TRBJ2-7 NA once TRBV21-1 TGTGCCAGCGATTTTCCGGAAATTTATCATAGGGTTTCCTACGAGCAGTACTTC CASDFPEIYHRVSYEQYF
TRBJ2-1 TRBD2 many TRBV11-2 TGTGCCAGCAGCCCTTCAGCGGGAGTGGGTGAGCAGTTCTTC CASSPSAGVGEQFF
TRBJ2-7 NA NA TRBV20-1 TGCAGTGCTAGAGGAAGGGAGTCGAGCTCCTACGAGCAGTACTTC CSARGRESSSYEQYF
TRBJ2-3 TRBD2 few TRBV6-6 TGTGCCAGCATCCAAGCGGGAGCCACGCCAGATACGCAGTATTTT CASIQAGATPDTQYF
TRBJ1-1 NA many TRBV12-3/TRBV12-4 TGTGCCAGCAGTAACCTACCGGGACCCCCGAACACTGAAGCTTTCTTT CASSNLPGPPNTEAFF
TRBJ2-5 TRBD1 many TRBV28 TGTGCCAGCAGCGCGCTCACAGGGGGCTGGGAGACCCAGTACTTC CASSALTGGWETQYF